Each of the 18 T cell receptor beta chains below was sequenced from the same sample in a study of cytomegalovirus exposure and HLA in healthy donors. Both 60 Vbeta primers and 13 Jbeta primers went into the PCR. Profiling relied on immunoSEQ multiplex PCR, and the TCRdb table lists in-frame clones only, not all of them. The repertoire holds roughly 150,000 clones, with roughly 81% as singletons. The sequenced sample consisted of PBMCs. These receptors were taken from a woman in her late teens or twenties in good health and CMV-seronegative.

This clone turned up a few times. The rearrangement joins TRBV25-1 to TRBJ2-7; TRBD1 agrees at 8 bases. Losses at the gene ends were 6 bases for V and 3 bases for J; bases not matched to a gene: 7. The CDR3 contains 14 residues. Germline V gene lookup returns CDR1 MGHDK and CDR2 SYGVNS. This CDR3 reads CASRGQGPNYEQYF. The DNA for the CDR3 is TGTGCCAGCAGAGGACAGGGACCGAACTACGAGCAGTACTTC.

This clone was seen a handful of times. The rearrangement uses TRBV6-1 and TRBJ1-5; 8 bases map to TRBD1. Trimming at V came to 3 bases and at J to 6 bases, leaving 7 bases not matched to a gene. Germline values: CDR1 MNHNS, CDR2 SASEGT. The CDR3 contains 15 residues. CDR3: CASSERTGTSQPQHF. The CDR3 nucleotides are TGTGCCAGCAGTGAGAGGACAGGGACAAGTCAGCCCCAGCATTTT.

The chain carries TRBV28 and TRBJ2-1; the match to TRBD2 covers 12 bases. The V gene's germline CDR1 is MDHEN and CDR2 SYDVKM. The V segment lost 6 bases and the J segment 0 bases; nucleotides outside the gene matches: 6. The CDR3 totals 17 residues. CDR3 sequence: CASSSTSGGSSYNEQFF. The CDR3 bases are TGTGCCAGCAGCAGTACTAGCGGGGGGAGCTCCTACAATGAGCAGTTCTTC.

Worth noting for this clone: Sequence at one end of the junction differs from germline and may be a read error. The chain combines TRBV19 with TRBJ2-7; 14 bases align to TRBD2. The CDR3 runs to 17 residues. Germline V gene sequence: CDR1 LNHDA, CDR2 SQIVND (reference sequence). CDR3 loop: CASSGTSGGASSYKQYF. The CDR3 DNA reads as TGTGCCAGTAGTGGGACTAGCGGGGGCGCGAGCTCCTACAAGCAGTACTTC.

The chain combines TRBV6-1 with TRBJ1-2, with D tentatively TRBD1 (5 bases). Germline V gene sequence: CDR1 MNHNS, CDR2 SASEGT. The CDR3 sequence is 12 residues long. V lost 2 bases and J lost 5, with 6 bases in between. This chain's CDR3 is CASSESGYGYTF. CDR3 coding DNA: TGTGCCAGCAGTGAATCAGGGTATGGCTACACCTTC.

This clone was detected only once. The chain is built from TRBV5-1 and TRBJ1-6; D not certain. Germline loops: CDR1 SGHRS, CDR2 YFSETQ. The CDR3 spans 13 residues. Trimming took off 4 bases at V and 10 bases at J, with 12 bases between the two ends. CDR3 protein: CASSPAEGSPLHF. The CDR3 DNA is TGCGCCAGCAGCCCGGCGGAGGGATCACCCCTCCACTTT.

The CDR3 DNA reads as TGCAGCGTTGAAGCCGGCTTCGGCGGGGGGGCCACAGATACGCAGTATTTT. Its protein product is CSVEAGFGGGATDTQYF. The chain couples TRBV29-1 to TRBJ2-3, with 9 bases lining up with TRBD2. J gave up 2 bases and V 1 base, and 10 bases lay outside the gene matches. Germline loops: CDR1 SQVTM, CDR2 ANQGSEA. The CDR3 extends over 17 amino acids.

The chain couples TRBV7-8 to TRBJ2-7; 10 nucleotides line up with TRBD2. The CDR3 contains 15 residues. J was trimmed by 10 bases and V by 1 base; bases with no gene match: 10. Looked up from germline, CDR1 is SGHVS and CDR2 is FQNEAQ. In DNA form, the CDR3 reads TGTGCCAGCAGCTTAGAGGGTAGCGGGGGGCGATCCCAGTACTTC. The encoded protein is CASSLEGSGGRSQYF.

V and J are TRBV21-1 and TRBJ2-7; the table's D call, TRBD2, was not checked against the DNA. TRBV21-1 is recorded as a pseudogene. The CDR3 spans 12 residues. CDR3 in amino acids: CASRPGCEGQYF. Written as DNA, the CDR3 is TGTGCCAGCAGGCCGGGCTGCGAGGGGCAGTACTTC.

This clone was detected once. CDR3 in DNA: TGTGCCAGCACCCTGGGTCGATACTACGAGCAGTACTTC. It specifies CASTLGRYYEQYF. This chain connects TRBV5-6 to TRBJ2-5, with unresolved D. TRBJ2-7 matches the DNA end more closely, so the J call is doubtful. In germline, CDR1 is SGHDT, CDR2 YYEEEE. The length of the CDR3 is 13 residues.

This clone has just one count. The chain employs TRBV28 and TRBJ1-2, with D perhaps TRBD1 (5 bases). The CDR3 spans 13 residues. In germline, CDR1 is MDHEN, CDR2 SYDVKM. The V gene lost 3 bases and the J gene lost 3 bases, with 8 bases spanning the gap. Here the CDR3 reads CASSLVGDYGYTF. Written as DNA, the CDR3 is TGTGCCAGCAGTTTGGTAGGGGACTATGGCTACACCTTC.

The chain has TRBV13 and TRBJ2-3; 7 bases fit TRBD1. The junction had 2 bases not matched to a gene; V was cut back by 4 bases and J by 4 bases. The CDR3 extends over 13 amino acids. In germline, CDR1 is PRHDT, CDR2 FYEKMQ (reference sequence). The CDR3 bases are TGTGCCAGCAGCTCCGACAGGGCAGATACGCAGTATTTT. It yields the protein CASSSDRADTQYF.

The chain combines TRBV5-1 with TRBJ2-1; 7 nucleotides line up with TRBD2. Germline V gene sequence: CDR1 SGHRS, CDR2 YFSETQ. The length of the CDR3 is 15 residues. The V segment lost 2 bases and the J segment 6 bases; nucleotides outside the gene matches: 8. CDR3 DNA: TGCGCCAGCAGCTTACTTGCGGGAGCGCCCAATGAGCAGTTCTTC. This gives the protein CASSLLAGAPNEQFF.

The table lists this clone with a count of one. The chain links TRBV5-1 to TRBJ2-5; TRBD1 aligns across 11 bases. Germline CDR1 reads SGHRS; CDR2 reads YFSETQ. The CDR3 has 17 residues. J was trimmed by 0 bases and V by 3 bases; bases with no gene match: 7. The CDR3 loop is CASSSGQGATHQETQYF. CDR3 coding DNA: TGCGCCAGCAGCTCTGGACAGGGGGCAACACACCAAGAGACCCAGTACTTC. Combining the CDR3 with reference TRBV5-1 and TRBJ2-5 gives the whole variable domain KAGVTQTPRYLIKTRGQQVTLSCSPISGHRSVSWYQQTPGQGLQFLFEYFSETQRNKGNFPGRFSGRQFSNSRSEMNVSTLELGDSALYLCASSSGQGATHQETQYFGPGTRLLVL.

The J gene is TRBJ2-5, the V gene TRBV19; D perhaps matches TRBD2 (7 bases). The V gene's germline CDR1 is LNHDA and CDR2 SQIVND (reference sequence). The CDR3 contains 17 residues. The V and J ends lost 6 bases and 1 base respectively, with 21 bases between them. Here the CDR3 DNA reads TGTGCCAGTAGCCCCCGTGGGGGGGCCATCGTCCAAGAGACCCAGTACTTC. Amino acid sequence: CASSPRGGAIVQETQYF.

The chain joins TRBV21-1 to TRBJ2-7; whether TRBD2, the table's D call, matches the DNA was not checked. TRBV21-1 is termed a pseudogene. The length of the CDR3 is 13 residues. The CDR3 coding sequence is TGTGCCATTGGCGGGAGGGCCGACCACGAGCAGTACTTC. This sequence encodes CAIGGRADHEQYF.

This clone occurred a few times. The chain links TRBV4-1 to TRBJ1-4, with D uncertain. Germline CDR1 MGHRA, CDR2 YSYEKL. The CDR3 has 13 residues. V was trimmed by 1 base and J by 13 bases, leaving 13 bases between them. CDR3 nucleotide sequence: TGCGCCAGCAGCCAAGTAGGGAGACGGGGACTGTTTTTT. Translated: CASSQVGRRGLFF.

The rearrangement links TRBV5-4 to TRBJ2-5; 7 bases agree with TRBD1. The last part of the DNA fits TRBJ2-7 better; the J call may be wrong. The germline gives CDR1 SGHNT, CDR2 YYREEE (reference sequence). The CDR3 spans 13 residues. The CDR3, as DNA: TGTGCCAGCAGCCGGGGACAGACCTACGAGCAGTACTTC. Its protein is CASSRGQTYEQYF.